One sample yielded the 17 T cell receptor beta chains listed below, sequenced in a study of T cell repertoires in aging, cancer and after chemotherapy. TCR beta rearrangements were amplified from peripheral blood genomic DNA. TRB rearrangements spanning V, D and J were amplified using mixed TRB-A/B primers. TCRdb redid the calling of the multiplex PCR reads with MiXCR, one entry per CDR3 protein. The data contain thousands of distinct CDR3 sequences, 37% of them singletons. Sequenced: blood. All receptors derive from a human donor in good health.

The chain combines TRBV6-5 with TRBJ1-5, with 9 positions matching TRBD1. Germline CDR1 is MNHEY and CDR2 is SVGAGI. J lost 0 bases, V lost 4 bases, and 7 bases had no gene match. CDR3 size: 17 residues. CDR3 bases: TGTGCCAGCAGTTTGGGACAGGGAGGTTCTAGCAATCAGCCCCAGCATTTT. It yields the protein CASSLGQGGSSNQPQHF.

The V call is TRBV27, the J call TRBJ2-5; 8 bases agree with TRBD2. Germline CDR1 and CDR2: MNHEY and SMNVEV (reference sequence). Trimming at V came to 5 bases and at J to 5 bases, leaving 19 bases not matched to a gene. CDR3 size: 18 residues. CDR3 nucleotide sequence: TGTGCCAGCAGTCGACCACCAGGGGCCGGGAGGGCCAGCGAGACCCAGTACTTC. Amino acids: CASSRPPGAGRASETQYF.

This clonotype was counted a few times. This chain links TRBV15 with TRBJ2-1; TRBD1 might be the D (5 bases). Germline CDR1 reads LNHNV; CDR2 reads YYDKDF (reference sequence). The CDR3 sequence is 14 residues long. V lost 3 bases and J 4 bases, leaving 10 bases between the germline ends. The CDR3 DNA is TGTGCCACCAGCAGGGATCAGGGTTACAATGAGCAGTTCTTC. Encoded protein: CATSRDQGYNEQFF.

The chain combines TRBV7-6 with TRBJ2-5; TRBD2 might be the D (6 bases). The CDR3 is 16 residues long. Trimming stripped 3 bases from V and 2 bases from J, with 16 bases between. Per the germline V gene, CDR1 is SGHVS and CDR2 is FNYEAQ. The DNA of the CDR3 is TGTGCCAGCAGCTTCCTAGGGGCGGGGAGACAAGAGACCCAGTACTTC. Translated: CASSFLGAGRQETQYF.

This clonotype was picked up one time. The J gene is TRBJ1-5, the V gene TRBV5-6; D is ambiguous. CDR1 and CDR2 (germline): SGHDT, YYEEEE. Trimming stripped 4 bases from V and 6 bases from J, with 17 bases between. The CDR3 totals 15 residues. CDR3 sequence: CASSLTPERGQPQHF. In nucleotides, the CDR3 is TGTGCCAGCAGCCTCACGCCTGAGAGAGGTCAGCCCCAGCATTTT.

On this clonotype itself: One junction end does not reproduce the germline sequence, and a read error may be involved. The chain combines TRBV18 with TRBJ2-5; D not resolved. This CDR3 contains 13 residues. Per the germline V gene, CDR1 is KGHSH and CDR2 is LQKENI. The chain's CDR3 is CAGSPPSSETQYF. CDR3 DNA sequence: TGTGCCGGCTCACCACCGAGCTCTGAGACCCAGTACTTC. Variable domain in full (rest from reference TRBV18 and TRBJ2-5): NAGVMQNPRHLVRRRGQEARLRCSPMKGHSHVYWYRQLPEEGLKFMVYLQKENIIDESGMPKERFSAEFPKEGPSILRIQQVVRGDSAAYFCAGSPPSSETQYFGPGTRLLVL.

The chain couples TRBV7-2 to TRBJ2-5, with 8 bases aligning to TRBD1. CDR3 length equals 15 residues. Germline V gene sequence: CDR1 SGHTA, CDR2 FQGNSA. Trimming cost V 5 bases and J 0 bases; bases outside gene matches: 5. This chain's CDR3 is CASSKDRANQETQYF. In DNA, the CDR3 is TGTGCCAGCAGCAAGGACAGGGCCAACCAAGAGACCCAGTACTTC.

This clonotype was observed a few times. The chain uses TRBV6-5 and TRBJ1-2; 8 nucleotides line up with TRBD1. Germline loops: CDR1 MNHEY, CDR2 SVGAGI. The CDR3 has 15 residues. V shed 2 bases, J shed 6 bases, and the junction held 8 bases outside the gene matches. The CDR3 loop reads CASSYLMTGDHGYTF. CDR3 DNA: TGTGCCAGCAGTTACCTTATGACAGGGGACCATGGCTACACCTTC.

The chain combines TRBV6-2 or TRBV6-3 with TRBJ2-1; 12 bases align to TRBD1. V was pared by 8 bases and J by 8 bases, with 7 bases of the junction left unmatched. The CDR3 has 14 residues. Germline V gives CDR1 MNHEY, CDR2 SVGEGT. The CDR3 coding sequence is TGTGCCAGCGGCGGGACAGGGGGCTCGGATGAGCAGTTCTTC. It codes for CASGGTGGSDEQFF.

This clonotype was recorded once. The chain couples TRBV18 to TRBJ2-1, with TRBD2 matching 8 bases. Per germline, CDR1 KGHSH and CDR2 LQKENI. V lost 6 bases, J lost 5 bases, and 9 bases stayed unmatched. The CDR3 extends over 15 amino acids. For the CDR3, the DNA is TGTGCCAGCTCCCCGGGCGGGAGGTGGAACAATGAGCAGTTCTTC. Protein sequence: CASSPGGRWNNEQFF. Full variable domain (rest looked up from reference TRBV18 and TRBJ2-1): NAGVMQNPRHLVRRRGQEARLRCSPMKGHSHVYWYRQLPEEGLKFMVYLQKENIIDESGMPKERFSAEFPKEGPSILRIQQVVRGDSAAYFCASSPGGRWNNEQFFGPGTRLTVL.

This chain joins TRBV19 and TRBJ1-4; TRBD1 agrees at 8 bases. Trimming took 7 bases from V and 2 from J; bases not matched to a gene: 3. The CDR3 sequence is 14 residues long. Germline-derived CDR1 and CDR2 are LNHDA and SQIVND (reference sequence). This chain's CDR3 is CASTDRATNEKLFF. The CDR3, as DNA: TGTGCCAGTACGGACAGGGCCACTAATGAAAAACTGTTTTTT.

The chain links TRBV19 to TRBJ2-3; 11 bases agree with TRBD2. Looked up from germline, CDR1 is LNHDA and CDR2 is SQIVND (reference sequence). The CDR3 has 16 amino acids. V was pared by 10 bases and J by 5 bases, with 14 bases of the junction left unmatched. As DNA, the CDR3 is TGTGCCACCAGAGGCCTACTAGCGGGAGTACTAGATACGCAGTATTTT. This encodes CATRGLLAGVLDTQYF. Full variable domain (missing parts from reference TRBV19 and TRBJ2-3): DGGITQSPKYLFRKEGQNVTLSCEQNLNHDAMYWYRQDPGQGLRLIYYSQIVNDFQKGDIAEGYSVSREKKESFPLTVTSAQKNPTAFYLCATRGLLAGVLDTQYFGPGTRLTVL.

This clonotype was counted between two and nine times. In nucleotides, the CDR3 is TGTGCCAGCAGTGAATCAGGGTGGTACGTCACCGGGGAGCTGTTTTTT. This gives the protein CASSESGWYVTGELFF. This sequence joins TRBV6-1 and TRBJ2-2; the D gene is possibly TRBD1 (5 bases). The V gene lost 2 bases and the J gene lost 4 bases, with 14 bases spanning the gap. The CDR3 runs to 16 residues. Looked up from germline, CDR1 is MNHNS and CDR2 is SASEGT.

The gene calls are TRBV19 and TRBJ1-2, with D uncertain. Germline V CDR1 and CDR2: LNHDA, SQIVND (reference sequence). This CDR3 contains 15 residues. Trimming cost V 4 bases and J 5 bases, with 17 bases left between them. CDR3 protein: CASSTPRARLYGYTF. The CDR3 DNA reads TGTGCCAGTAGTACCCCAAGAGCCCGGTTGTATGGCTACACCTTC.

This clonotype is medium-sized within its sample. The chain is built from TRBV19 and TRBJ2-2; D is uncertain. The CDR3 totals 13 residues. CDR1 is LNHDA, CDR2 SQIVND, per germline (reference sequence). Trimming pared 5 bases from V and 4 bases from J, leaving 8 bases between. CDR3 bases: TGTGCCAGTAGTCCCTTTTCCACCGGGGAGCTGTTTTTT. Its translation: CASSPFSTGELFF.

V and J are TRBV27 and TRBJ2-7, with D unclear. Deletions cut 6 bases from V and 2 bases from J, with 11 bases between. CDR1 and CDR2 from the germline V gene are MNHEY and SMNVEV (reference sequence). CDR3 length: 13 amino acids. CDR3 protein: CASRNDGTYEQYF. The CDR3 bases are TGTGCCAGCAGGAATGACGGCACCTACGAGCAGTACTTC.

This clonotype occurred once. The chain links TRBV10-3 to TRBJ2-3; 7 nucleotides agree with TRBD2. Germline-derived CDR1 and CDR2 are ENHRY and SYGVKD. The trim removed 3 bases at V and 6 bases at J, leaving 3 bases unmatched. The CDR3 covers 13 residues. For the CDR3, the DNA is TGTGCCATCAGTGACCTCGGGGGGGATACGCAGTATTTT. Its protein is CAISDLGGDTQYF.